A selection of T cell receptor beta chains follows, all from one sample in a study of control samples from healthy donors and cancer patients. Libraries were prepared by immunoSEQ multiplex PCR; TCRdb keeps only in-frame clonotypes and omits some of them. The sample lists around 140,000 clones; roughly 89% were seen once. The sequenced material came from PBMCs. Receptors originate from a man aged 50 or older with head and neck cancer. Both conserved end residues are trimmed from each CDR3. The D gene is left open where the match is weak.

TRBJ2-6	TRBD1	TRBV4-1	ASSQSGTGGANVLT
TRBJ2-3	-	TRBV6-5	ASSSRESTTDTQY
TRBJ2-7	TRBD1	TRBV6-5	ASTPTGSYEQY
TRBJ1-2	-	TRBV19	ASSIWSGKIPGYT
TRBJ1-2	TRBD1	TRBV11-2	ASSLGWTGDYGYT
TRBJ1-2	-	TRBV29-1	SVEDLGDGGYT
TRBJ1-5	TRBD1	TRBV2	ASRRPGTGAGSNQPQH
TRBJ2-3	-	TRBV28	ASRPQGGGSIADTQY
TRBJ1-2	-	TRBV6-1	ASSERTRSNYGYT
TRBJ1-1	-	TRBV9	ASSVGVMTPEAF
TRBJ2-7	TRBD2	TRBV27	ASSLRAGGPYEQY
TRBJ2-7	TRBD1	TRBV27	ASSWTGGSSYEQY
TRBJ1-2	-	TRBV4-1	ASSRSGGRGYT
TRBJ2-7	-	TRBV29-1	SVDRGGRRDEQY
TRBJ1-2	-	TRBV27	ASSPHRERDGYT
TRBJ2-5	-	TRBV28	ASSLNQGIGQETQY
TRBJ2-2	TRBD2	TRBV11-2	ASSTGTSGRIGELF
TRBJ1-1	-	TRBV6-1	ASSELAPEAF
TRBJ2-5	-	TRBV23-1	ASSQSESTGY
TRBJ2-1	TRBD1	TRBV6-5	ASSYRDSPFYNEQF
TRBJ1-2	-	TRBV5-1	ASTDLTGYGYT
TRBJ1-1	TRBD1	TRBV7-2	ASSLRQGALAVEAF
TRBJ2-5	-	TRBV7-7	ASSPRMKTQY
TRBJ2-5	TRBD1	TRBV5-1	ASSLQGANEETQY